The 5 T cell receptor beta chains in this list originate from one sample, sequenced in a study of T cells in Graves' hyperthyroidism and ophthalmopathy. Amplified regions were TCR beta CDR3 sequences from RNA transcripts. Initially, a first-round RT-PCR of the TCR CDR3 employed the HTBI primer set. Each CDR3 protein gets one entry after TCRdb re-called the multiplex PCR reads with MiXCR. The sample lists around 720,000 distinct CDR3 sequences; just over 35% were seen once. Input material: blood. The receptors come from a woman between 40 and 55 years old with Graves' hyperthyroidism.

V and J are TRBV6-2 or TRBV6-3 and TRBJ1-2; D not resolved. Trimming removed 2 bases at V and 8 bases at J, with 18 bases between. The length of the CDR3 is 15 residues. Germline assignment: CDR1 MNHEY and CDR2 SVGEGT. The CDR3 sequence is CASSYGTRGHAGYTF. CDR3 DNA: TGTGCCAGCAGTTACGGTACCCGAGGCCACGCGGGCTACACCTTC.

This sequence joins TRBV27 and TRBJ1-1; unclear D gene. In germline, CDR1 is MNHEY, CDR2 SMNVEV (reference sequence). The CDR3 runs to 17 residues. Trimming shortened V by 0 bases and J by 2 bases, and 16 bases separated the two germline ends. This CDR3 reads CASSLSPSPTVNTEAFF. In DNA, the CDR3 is TGTGCCAGCAGTTTATCGCCCAGCCCGACCGTAAACACTGAAGCTTTCTTT.

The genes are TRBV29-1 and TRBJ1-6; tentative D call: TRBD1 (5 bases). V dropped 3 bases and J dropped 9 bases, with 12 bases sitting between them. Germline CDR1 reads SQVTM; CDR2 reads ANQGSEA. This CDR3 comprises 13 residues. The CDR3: CSVEEDNGSPLHF. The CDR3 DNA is TGCAGCGTTGAGGAGGACAACGGTTCACCCCTCCACTTT.

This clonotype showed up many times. The CDR3: CSVVAVRDGNTEAFF. The CDR3, as DNA: TGCAGCGTTGTGGCGGTCAGGGATGGAAACACTGAAGCTTTCTTT. The chain uses TRBV29-1 and TRBJ1-1; the D gene is possibly TRBD1 (5 bases). V lost 4 bases and J 2 bases, leaving 17 bases between the germline ends. This CDR3 has 15 amino acids. Germline CDR1 reads SQVTM; CDR2 reads ANQGSEA.

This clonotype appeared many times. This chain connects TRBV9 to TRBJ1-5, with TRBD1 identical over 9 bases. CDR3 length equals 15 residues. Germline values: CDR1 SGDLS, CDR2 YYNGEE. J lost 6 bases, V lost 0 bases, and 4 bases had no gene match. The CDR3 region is CASSVGTGEGQPQHF. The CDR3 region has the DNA TGTGCCAGCAGCGTAGGGACAGGGGAGGGTCAGCCCCAGCATTTT. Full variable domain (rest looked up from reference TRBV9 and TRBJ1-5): DSGVTQTPKHLITATGQRVTLRCSPRSGDLSVYWYQQSLDQGLQFLIQYYNGEERAKGNILERFSAQQFPDLHSELNLSSLELGDSALYFCASSVGTGEGQPQHFGDGTRLSIL.